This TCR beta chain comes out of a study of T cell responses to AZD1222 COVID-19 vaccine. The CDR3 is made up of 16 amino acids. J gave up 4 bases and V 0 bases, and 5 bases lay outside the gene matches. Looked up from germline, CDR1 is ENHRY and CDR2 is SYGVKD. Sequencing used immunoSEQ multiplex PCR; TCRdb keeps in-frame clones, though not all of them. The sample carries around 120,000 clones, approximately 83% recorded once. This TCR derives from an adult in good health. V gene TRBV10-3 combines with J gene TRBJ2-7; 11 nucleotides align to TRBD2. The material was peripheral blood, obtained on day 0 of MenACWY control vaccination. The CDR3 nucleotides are TGTGCCATCAGTGAGTCAGTGGGGACTAGCGGATACGAGCAGTACTTC. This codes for CAISESVGTSGYEQYF.